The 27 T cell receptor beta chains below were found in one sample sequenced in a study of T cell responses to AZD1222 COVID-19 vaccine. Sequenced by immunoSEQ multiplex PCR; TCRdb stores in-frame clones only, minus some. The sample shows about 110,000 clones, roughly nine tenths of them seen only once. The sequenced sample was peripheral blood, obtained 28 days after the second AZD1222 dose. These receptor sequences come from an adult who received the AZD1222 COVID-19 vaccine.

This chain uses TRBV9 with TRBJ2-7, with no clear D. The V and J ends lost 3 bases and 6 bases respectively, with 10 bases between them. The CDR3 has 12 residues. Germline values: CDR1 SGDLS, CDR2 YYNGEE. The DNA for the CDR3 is TGTGCCAGCAGCGATGGGGTAGGCGAGCAGTACTTC. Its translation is CASSDGVGEQYF.

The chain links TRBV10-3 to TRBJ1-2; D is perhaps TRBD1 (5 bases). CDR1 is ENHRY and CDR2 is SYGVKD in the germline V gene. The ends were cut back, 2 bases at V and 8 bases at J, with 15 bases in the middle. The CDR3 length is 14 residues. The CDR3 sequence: CAISEPGRVHGYTF. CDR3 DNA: TGTGCCATCAGTGAGCCGGGACGCGTCCACGGCTACACCTTC.

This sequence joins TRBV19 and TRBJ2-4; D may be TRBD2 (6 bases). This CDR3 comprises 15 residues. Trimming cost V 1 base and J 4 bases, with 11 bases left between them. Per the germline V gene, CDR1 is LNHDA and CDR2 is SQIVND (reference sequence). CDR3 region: CASSIGAGRKNIQYF. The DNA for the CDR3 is TGTGCCAGTAGTATAGGTGCGGGGAGAAAAAACATTCAGTACTTC.

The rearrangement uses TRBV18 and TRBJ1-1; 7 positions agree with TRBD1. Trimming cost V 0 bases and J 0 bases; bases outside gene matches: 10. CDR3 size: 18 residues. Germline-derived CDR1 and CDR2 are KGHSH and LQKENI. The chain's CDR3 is CASSPPTGQGRVNTEAFF. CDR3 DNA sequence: TGTGCCAGCTCACCACCGACAGGGCAGGGGAGGGTGAACACTGAAGCTTTCTTT.

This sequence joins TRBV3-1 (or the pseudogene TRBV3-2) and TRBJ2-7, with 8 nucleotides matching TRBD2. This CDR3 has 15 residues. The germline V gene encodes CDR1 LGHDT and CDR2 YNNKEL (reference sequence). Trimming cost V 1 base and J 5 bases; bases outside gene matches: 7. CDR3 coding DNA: TGTGCCAGCAGCCAAGCCGGGACTAGTACCCACGAGCAGTACTTC. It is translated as CASSQAGTSTHEQYF.

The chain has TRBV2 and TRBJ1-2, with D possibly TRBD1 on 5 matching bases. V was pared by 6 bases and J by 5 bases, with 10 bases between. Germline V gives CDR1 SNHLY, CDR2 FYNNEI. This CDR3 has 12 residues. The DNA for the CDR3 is TGTGCCAGCAGGCTGGACATGTATGGCTACACCTTC. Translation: CASRLDMYGYTF. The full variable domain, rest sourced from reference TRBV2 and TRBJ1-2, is EPEVTQTPSHQVTQMGQEVILRCVPISNHLYFYWYRQILGQKVEFLVSFYNNEISEKSEIFDDQFSVERPDGSNFTLKIRSTKLEDSAMYFCASRLDMYGYTFGSGTRLTVV.

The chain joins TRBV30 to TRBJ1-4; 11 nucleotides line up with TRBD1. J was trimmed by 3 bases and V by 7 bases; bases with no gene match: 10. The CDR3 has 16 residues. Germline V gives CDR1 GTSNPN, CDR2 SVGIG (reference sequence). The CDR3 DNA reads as TGTGCCTACACTCGGACAGGGGGCTTGGCTAATGAAAAACTGTTTTTT. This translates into CAYTRTGGLANEKLFF.

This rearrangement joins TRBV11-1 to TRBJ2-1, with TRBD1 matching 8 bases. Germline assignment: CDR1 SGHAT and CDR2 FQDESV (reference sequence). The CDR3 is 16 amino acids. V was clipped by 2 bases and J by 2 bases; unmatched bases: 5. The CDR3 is CASSLMRQGTYNEQFF. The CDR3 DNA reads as TGTGCCAGCAGCTTAATGAGACAGGGGACCTACAATGAGCAGTTCTTC.

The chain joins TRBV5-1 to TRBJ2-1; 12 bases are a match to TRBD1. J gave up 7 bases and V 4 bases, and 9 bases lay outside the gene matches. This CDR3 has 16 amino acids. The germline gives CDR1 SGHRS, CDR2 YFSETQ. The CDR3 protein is CASSPGDRGQGNEQFF. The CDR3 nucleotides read TGCGCCAGCAGCCCGGGGGACAGGGGGCAGGGGAATGAGCAGTTCTTC. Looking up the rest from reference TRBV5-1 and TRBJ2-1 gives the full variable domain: KAGVTQTPRYLIKTRGQQVTLSCSPISGHRSVSWYQQTPGQGLQFLFEYFSETQRNKGNFPGRFSGRQFSNSRSEMNVSTLELGDSALYLCASSPGDRGQGNEQFFGPGTRLTVL.

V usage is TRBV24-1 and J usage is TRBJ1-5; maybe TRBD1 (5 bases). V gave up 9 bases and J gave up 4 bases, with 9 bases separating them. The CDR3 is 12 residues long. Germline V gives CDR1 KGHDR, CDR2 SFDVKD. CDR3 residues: CATGTGNQPQHF. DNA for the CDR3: TGTGCCACCGGGACGGGAAATCAGCCCCAGCATTTT.

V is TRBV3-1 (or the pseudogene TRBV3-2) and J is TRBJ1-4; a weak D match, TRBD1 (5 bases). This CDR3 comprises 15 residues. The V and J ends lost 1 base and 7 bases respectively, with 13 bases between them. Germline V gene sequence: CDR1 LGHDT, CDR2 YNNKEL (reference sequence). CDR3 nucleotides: TGTGCCAGCAGCCAAGTCTCAGGGCGAGGTGAAAAACTGTTTTTT. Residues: CASSQVSGRGEKLFF.

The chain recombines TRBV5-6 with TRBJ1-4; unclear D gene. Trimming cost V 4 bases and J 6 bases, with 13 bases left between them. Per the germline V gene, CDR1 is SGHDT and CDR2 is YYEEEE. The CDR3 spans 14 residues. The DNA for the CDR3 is TGTGCCAGCAGCATACAAGGCGTCCATGAAAAACTGTTTTTT. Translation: CASSIQGVHEKLFF.

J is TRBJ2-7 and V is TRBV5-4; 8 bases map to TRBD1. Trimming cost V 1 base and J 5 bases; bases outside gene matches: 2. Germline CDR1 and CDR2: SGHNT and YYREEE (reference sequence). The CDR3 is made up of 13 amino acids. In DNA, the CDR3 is TGTGCCAGCAGCTTGCCAGGGGGCGACGAGCAGTACTTC. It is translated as CASSLPGGDEQYF.

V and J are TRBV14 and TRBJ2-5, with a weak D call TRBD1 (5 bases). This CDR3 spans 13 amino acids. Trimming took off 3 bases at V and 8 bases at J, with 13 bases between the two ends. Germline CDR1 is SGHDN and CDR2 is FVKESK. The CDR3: CASSQQDKGTQYF. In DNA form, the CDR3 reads TGTGCCAGCAGCCAGCAGGACAAGGGAACCCAGTACTTC.

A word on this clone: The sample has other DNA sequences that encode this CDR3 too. CDR3 in DNA: TGTGCCAGCAGTCCAGGGACAGGGGGCAGAGAGACCCAGTACTTC. Protein sequence: CASSPGTGGRETQYF. The chain recombines TRBV27 with TRBJ2-5; 12 nucleotides agree with TRBD1. The CDR3 length is 15 residues. The germline gives CDR1 MNHEY, CDR2 SMNVEV (reference sequence). Losses at the gene ends were 5 bases for V and 4 bases for J; bases not matched to a gene: 5.

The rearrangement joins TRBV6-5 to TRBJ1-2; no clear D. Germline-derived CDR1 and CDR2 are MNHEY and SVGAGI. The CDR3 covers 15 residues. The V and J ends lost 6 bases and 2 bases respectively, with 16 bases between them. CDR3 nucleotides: TGTGCCAGCAGACCCTCCTTTTTAGGGAACTATGGCTACACCTTC. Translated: CASRPSFLGNYGYTF.

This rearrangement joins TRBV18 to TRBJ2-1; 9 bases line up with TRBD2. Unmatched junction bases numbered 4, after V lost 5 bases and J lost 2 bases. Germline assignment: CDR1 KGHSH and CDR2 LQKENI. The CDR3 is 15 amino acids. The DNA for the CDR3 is TGTGCCAGCTCATCAATAGCGGGGGCCTACAATGAGCAGTTCTTC. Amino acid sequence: CASSSIAGAYNEQFF.

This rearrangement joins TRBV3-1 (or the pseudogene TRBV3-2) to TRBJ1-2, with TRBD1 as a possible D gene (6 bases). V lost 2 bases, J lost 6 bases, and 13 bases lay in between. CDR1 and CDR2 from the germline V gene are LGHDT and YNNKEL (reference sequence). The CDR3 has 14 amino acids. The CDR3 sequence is CASSQRAGVNGYTF. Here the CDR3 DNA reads TGTGCCAGCAGCCAAAGGGCAGGGGTGAATGGCTACACCTTC.

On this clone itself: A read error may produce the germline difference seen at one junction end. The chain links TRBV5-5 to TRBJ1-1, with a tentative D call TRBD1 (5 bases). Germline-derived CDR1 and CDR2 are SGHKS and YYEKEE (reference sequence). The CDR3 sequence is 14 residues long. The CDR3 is CASRLDILNTEAFF. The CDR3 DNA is TGTGCCAGCAGGTTGGACATTCTGAACACTGAAGCTTTCTTT.

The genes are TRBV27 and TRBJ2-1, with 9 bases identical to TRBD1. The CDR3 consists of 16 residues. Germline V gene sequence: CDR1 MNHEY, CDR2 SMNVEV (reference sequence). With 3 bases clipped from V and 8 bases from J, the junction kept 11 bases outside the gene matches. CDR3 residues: CASSLVDRGGRDEQFF. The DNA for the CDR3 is TGTGCCAGCAGTTTGGTGGACAGGGGAGGTAGGGATGAGCAGTTCTTC.

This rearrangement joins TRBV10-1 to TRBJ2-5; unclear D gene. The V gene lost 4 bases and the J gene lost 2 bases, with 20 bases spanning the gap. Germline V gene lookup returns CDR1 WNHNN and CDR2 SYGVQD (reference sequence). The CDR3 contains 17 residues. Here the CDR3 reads CASSVPKEKREQETQYF. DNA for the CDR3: TGCGCCAGCAGTGTGCCGAAAGAAAAGCGTGAGCAAGAGACCCAGTACTTC.

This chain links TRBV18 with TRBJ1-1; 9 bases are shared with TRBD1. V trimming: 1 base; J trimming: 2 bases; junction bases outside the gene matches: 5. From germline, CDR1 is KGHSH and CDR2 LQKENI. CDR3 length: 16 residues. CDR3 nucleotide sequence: TGTGCCAGCTCACCACTCGGCACAGGGGGCAACACTGAAGCTTTCTTT. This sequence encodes CASSPLGTGGNTEAFF.

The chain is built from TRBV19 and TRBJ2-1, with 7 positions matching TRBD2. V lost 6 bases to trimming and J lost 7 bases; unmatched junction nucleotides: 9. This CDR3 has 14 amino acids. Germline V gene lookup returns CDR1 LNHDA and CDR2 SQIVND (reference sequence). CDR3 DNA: TGTGCCAGTAGAGAAGCGGGAAATTCTAATGAGCAGTTCTTC. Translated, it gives CASREAGNSNEQFF.

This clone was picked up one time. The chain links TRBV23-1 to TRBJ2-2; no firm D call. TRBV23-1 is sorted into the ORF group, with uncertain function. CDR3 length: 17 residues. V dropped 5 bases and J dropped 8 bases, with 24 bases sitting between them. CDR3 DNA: TGCGCCAGCAGTGACATCCGGGCCGTAGACGAAATGGGGGAGCTGTTTTTT. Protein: CASSDIRAVDEMGELFF.

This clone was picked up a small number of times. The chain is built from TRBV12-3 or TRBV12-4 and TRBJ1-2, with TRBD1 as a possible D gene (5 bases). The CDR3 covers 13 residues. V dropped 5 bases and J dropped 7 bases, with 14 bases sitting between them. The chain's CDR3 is CASSGTDLIGYTF. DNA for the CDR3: TGTGCCAGCAGTGGGACTGATCTTATTGGCTACACCTTC.

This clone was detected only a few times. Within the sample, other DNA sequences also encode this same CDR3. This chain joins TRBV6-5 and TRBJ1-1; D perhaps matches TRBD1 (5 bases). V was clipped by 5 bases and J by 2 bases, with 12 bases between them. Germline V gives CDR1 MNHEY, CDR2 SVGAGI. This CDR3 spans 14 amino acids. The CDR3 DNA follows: TGTGCCAGCAGTCGTCCGGGGGGAAACACTGAAGCTTTCTTT. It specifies CASSRPGGNTEAFF.

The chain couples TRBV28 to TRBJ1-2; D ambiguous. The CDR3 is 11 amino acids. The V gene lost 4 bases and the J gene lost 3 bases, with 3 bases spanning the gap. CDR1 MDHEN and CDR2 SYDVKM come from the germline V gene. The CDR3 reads CASSSYYGYTF. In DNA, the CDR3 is TGTGCCAGCAGTTCATACTATGGCTACACCTTC.